Listed below are T cell receptor beta chains from one sample, sequenced in a study of blood T cells in healthy people across ages. TCRdb re-called the 5' RACE reads through MiXCR, storing one row per CDR3 protein. The top ten hold roughly two fifths of the sample, which has about 750,000 distinct CDR3 sequences, about 55% seen once. Input material: blood. Every receptor here comes from an elderly man in good health. Each CDR3 is given with its conserved first and last residue. A D gene is named only where the DNA matches it firmly. The size of a clone is reported for some rows only, either as once, few or many, or as a class for expanded clones.

d_call: TRBD2
v_call: TRBV12-3/TRBV12-4
clone_size: NA
j_call: TRBJ2-1
cdr3_aa: CASSPRRLAGGPHNEQFF
cdr3_nt: TGTGCCAGCAGTCCCCGCCGTCTAGCGGGAGGGCCCCACAATGAGCAGTTCTTC

d_call: NA
v_call: TRBV18
clone_size: NA
j_call: TRBJ1-2
cdr3_aa: CASSPPSAGASGYTF
cdr3_nt: TGTGCCAGCTCACCACCCTCAGCAGGGGCCTCTGGCTACACCTTC

d_call: TRBD1
v_call: TRBV5-1
clone_size: NA
j_call: TRBJ2-7
cdr3_aa: CASSWENRGHNEQYF
cdr3_nt: TGCGCCAGCAGCTGGGAGAACAGGGGGCACAACGAGCAGTACTTC

d_call: TRBD2
v_call: TRBV11-2
clone_size: NA
j_call: TRBJ2-7
cdr3_aa: CASSSRLALLPYEQYF
cdr3_nt: TGTGCCAGCAGCTCCCGACTAGCCCTCCTCCCCTACGAGCAGTACTTC

d_call: NA
v_call: TRBV6-5
clone_size: once
j_call: TRBJ2-3
cdr3_aa: CASRHMGGTDTQYF
cdr3_nt: TGTGCCAGCAGACACATGGGAGGCACAGATACGCAGTATTTT

d_call: TRBD1
v_call: TRBV11-2
clone_size: few
j_call: TRBJ2-6
cdr3_aa: CASSEQGFARSGANVLTF
cdr3_nt: TGTGCCAGCAGCGAACAGGGGTTCGCTCGCTCTGGGGCCAACGTCCTGACTTTC

d_call: NA
v_call: TRBV6-1
clone_size: NA
j_call: TRBJ2-7
cdr3_aa: CASSTSLDVYEQYF
cdr3_nt: TGTGCCAGCAGTACCAGCCTAGACGTTTACGAGCAGTACTTC

d_call: TRBD1
v_call: TRBV12-3/TRBV12-4
clone_size: NA
j_call: TRBJ1-1
cdr3_aa: CASTGGQGRTEAFF
cdr3_nt: TGTGCCAGTACCGGGGGACAGGGGAGGACTGAAGCTTTCTTT

d_call: NA
v_call: TRBV29-1
clone_size: NA
j_call: TRBJ1-1
cdr3_aa: CQAGLNTEAFF
cdr3_nt: TGCCAAGCCGGCCTGAACACTGAAGCTTTCTTT

d_call: NA
v_call: TRBV6-6
clone_size: NA
j_call: TRBJ1-2
cdr3_aa: CASTLEGRKNYGYTF
cdr3_nt: TGTGCCAGCACCCTGGAGGGGAGGAAAAACTATGGCTACACCTTC

d_call: NA
v_call: TRBV5-1
clone_size: few
j_call: TRBJ2-5
cdr3_aa: CASTSEGRSQETQYF
cdr3_nt: TGCGCCAGCACCTCAGAGGGCAGGTCCCAAGAGACCCAGTACTTC

d_call: NA
v_call: TRBV20-1
clone_size: many
j_call: TRBJ1-2
cdr3_aa: CSAVAAGWTYGYTF
cdr3_nt: TGCAGTGCCGTGGCGGCGGGCTGGACCTATGGCTACACCTTC

d_call: NA
v_call: TRBV20-1
clone_size: NA
j_call: TRBJ2-1
cdr3_aa: CSARDRVQPSVQFF
cdr3_nt: TGCAGTGCTAGAGATAGGGTACAGCCGTCGGTGCAGTTCTTC

d_call: NA
v_call: TRBV24-1
clone_size: NA
j_call: TRBJ2-5
cdr3_aa: CATSDVGTAYNEQYF
cdr3_nt: TGTGCCACCAGTGATGTCGGGACGGCCTACAATGAGCAGTACTTC

d_call: NA
v_call: TRBV20-1
clone_size: NA
j_call: TRBJ2-3
cdr3_aa: CSARPRTGTRYAYF
cdr3_nt: TGCAGTGCTAGACCGCGAACGGGAACCAGATACGCGTATTTT

d_call: NA
v_call: TRBV9
clone_size: NA
j_call: TRBJ2-2
cdr3_aa: CASSVMGTGELFF
cdr3_nt: TGTGCCAGCAGCGTAATGGGTACCGGGGAGCTGTTTTTT

d_call: NA
v_call: TRBV9
clone_size: NA
j_call: TRBJ2-7
cdr3_aa: CASSVGGPNLYEQYF
cdr3_nt: TGTGCCAGCAGCGTAGGGGGTCCCAATCTCTACGAGCAGTACTTC

d_call: NA
v_call: TRBV20-1
clone_size: NA
j_call: TRBJ2-7
cdr3_aa: CSIQGAVSYEQYF
cdr3_nt: TGCAGTATACAAGGGGCCGTCTCCTACGAGCAGTACTTC

d_call: NA
v_call: TRBV29-1
clone_size: few
j_call: TRBJ2-7
cdr3_aa: CSVGRDTDSYEQYF
cdr3_nt: TGCAGCGTTGGGCGGGACACCGACTCCTACGAGCAGTACTTC